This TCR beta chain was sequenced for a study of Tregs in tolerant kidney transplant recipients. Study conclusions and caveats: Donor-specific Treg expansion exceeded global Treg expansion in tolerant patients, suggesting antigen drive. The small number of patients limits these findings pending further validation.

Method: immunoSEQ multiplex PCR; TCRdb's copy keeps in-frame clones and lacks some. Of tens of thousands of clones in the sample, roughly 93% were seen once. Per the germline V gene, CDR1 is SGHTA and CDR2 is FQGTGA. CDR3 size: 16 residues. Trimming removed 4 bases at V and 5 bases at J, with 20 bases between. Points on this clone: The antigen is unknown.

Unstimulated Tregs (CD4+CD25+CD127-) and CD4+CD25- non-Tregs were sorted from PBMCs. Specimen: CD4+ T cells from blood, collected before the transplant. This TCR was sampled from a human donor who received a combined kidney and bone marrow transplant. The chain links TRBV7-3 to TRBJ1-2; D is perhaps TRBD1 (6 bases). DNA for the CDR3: TGTGCCAGCAGCTCCGTTTACCGAGACAGGCTTTATGGCTACACCTTC. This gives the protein CASSSVYRDRLYGYTF.